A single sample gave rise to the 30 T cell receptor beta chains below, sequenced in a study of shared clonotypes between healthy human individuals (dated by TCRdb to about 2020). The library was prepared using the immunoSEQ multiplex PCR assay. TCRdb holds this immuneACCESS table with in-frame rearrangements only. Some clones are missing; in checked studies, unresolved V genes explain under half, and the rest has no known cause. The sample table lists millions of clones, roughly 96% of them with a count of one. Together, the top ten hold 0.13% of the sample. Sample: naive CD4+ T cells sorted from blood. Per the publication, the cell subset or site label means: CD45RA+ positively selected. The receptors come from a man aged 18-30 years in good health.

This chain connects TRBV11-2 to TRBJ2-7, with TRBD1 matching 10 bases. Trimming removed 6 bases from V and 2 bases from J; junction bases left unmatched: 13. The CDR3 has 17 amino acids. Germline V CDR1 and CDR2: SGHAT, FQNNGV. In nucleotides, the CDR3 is TGTGCCAGCAGTTCCGGGACAGGGGAATTTAGGACCTACGAGCAGTACTTC. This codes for CASSSGTGEFRTYEQYF.

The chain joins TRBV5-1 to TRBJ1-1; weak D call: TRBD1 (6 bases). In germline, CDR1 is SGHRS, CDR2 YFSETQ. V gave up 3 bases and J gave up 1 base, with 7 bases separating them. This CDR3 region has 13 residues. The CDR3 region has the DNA TGCGCCAGCAGCTGGGACAAGAACACTGAAGCTTTCTTT. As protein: CASSWDKNTEAFF.

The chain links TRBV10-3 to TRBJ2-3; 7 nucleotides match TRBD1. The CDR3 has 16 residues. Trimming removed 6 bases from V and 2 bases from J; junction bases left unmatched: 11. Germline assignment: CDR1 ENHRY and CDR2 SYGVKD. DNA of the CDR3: TGTGCCATCAGCAGACAGGGAACCATTTTCACAGATACGCAGTATTTT. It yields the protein CAISRQGTIFTDTQYF.

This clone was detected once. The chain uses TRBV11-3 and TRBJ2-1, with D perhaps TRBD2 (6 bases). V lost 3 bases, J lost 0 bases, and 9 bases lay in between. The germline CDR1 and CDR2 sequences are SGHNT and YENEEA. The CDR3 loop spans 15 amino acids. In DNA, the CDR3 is TGTGCCAGCAGCTTCGGCGGGACCTCCTACAATGAGCAGTTCTTC. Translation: CASSFGGTSYNEQFF.

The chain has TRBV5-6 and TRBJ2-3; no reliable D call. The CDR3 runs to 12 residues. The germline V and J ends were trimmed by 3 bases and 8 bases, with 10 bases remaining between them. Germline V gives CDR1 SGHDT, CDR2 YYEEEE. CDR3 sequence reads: CASSSRRGTQYF. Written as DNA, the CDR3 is TGTGCCAGCAGCTCGCGGCGAGGTACGCAGTATTTT. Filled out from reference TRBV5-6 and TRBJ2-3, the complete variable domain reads DAGVTQSPTHLIKTRGQQVTLRCSPKSGHDTVSWYQQALGQGPQFIFQYYEEEERQRGNFPDRFSGHQFPNYSSELNVNALLLGDSALYLCASSSRRGTQYFGPGTRLTVL.

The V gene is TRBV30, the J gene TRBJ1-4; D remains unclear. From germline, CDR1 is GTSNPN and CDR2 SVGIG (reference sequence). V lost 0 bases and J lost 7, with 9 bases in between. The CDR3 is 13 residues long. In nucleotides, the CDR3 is TGTGCCTGGAGTGTACTCGTCAGTGAAAAACTGTTTTTT. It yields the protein CAWSVLVSEKLFF.

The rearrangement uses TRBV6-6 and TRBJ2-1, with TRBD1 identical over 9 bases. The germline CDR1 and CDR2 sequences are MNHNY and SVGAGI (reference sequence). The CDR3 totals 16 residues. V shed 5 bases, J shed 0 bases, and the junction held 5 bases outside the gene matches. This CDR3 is CASSRDRASSYNEQFF. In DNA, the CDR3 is TGTGCCAGCAGTAGGGACAGGGCCAGCTCCTACAATGAGCAGTTCTTC.

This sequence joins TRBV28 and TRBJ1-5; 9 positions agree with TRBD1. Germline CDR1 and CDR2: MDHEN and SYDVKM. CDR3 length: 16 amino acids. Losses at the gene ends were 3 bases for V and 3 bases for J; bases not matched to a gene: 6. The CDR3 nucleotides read TGTGCCAGCAGTTTCGACAGGGGGGTATTCAATCAGCCCCAGCATTTT. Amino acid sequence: CASSFDRGVFNQPQHF. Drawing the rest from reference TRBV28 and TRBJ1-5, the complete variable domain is DVKVTQSSRYLVKRTGEKVFLECVQDMDHENMFWYRQDPGLGLRLIYFSYDVKMKEKGDIPEGYSVSREKKERFSLILESASTNQTSMYLCASSFDRGVFNQPQHFGDGTRLSIL.

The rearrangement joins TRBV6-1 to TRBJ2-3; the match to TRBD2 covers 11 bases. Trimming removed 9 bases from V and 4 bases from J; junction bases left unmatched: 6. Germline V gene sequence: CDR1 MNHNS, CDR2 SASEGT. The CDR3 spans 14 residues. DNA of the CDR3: TGTGCCAGGGAAAGTAGCGGGGGGGCAGATACGCAGTATTTT. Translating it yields CARESSGGADTQYF.

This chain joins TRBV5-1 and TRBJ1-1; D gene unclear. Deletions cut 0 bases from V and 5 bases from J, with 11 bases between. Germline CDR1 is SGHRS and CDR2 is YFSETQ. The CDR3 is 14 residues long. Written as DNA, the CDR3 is TGCGCCAGCAGCTTGGACGGAATCGTAACTGAAGCTTTCTTT. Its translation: CASSLDGIVTEAFF.

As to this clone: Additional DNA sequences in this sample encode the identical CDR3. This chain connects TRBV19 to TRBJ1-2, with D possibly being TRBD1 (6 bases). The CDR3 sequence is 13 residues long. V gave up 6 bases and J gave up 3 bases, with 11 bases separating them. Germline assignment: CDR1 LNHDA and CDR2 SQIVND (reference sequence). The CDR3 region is CASSPQGDYGYTF. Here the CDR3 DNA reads TGTGCCAGTAGCCCACAGGGCGACTATGGCTACACCTTC. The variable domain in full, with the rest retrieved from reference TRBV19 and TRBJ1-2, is DGGITQSPKYLFRKEGQNVTLSCEQNLNHDAMYWYRQDPGQGLRLIYYSQIVNDFQKGDIAEGYSVSREKKESFPLTVTSAQKNPTAFYLCASSPQGDYGYTFGSGTRLTVV.

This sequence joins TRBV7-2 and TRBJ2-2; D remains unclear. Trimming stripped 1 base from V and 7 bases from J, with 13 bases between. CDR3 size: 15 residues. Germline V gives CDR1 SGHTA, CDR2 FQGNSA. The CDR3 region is CASSLEPVSHGELFF. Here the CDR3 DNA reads TGTGCCAGCAGCTTAGAACCAGTGTCGCACGGGGAGCTGTTTTTT.

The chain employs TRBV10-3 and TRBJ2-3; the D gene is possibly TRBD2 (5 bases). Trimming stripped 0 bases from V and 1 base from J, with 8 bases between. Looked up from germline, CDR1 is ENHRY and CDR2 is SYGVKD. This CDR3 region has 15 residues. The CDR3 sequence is CAISESTTGTDTQYF. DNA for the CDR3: TGTGCCATCAGTGAGTCGACTACGGGCACAGATACGCAGTATTTT.

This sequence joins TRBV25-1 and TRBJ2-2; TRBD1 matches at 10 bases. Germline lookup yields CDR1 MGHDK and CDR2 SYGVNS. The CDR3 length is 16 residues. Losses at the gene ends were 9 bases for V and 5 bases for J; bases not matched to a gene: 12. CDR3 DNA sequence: TGTGCCAGTTCGACAGGGGGCAATATACCAACCGGGGAGCTGTTTTTT. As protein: CASSTGGNIPTGELFF.

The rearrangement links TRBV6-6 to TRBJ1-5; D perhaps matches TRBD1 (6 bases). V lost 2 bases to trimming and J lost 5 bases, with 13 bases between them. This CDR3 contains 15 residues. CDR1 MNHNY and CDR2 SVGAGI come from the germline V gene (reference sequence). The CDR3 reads CASSYTGRGDQPQHF. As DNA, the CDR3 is TGTGCCAGCAGTTACACAGGGAGGGGTGATCAGCCCCAGCATTTT.

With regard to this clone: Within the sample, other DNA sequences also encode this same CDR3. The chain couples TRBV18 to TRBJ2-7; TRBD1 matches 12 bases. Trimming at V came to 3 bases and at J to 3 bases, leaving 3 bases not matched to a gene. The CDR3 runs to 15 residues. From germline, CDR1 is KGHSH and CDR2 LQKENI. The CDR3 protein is CASSPGTGGIYEQYF. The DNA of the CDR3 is TGTGCCAGCTCACCCGGGACAGGGGGCATCTACGAGCAGTACTTC.

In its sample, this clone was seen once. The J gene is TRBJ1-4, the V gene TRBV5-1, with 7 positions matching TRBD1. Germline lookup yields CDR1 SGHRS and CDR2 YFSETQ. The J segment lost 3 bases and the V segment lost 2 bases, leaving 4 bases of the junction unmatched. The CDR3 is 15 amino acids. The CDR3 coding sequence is TGCGCCAGCAGCTTCTGGGACAGCCCTAATGAAAAACTGTTTTTT. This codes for CASSFWDSPNEKLFF.

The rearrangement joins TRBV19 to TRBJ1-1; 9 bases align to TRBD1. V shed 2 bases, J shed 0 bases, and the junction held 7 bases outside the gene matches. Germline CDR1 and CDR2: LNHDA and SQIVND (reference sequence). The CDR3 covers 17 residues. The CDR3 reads CASSIRDRGTLNTEAFF. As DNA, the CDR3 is TGTGCCAGTAGTATACGAGACAGGGGGACTTTGAACACTGAAGCTTTCTTT.

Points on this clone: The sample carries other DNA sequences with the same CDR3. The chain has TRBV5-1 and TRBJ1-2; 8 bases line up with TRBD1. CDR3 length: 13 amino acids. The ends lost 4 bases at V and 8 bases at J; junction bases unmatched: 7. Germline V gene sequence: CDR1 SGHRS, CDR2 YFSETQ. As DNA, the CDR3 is TGCGCCAGCAGCGCGACAGGGGATTACGGCTACACCTTC. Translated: CASSATGDYGYTF.

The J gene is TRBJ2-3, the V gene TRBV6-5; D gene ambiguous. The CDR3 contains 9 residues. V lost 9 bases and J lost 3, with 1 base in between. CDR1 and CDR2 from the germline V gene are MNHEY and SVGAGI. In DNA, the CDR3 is TGTGCCAGGACAGATACGCAGTATTTT. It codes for CARTDTQYF.

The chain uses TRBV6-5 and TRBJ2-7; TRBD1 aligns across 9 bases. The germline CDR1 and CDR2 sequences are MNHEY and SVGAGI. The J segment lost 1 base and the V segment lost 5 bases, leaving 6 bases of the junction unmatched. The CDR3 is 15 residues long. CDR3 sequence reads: CASSKRQGGSYEQYF. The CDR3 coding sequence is TGTGCCAGCAGTAAAAGACAGGGGGGGTCCTACGAGCAGTACTTC.

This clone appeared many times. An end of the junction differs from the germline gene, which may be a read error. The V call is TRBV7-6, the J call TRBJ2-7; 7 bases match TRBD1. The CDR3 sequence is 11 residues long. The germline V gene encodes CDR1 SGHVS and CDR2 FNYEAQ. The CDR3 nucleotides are TGTGCCAGCAGCGCCGGGACAGAGCCGCACTTC. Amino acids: CASSAGTEPHF.

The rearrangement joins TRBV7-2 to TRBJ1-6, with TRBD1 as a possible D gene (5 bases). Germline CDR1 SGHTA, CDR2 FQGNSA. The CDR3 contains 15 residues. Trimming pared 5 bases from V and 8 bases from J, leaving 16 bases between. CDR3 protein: CASSVPGTIHSPLHF. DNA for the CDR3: TGTGCCAGCAGCGTCCCAGGGACTATTCATTCACCCCTCCACTTT.

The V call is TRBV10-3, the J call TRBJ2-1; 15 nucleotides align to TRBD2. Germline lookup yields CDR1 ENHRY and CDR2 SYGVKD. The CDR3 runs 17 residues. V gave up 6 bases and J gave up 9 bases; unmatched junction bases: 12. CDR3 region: CAIRGTSGGTSEGEQFF. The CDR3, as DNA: TGTGCCATCAGAGGGACTAGCGGGGGGACCTCCGAGGGTGAGCAGTTCTTC.

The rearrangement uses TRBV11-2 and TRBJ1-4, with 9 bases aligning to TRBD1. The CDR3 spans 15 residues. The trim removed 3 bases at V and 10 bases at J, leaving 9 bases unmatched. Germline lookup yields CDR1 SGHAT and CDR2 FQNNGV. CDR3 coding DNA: TGTGCCAGCAGCTTGACTCGGGACAGGGCCGGAAAACTGTTTTTT. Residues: CASSLTRDRAGKLFF.

The CDR3 region has the DNA TGCGCCAGCAGCCGCGGCGGTGGGTCCTATGGCTACACCTTC. Amino acids: CASSRGGGSYGYTF. This chain links TRBV4-1 with TRBJ1-2, with no clear D. V gave up 4 bases and J gave up 4 bases, with 13 bases separating them. The CDR3 has 14 amino acids. CDR1 and CDR2 (germline): MGHRA, YSYEKL.

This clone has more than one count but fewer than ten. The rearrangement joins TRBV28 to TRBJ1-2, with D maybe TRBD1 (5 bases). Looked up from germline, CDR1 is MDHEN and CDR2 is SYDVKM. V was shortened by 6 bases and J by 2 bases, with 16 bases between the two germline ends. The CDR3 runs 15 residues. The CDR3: CASRPEGWKNYGYTF. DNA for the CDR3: TGTGCCAGCAGACCGGAGGGGTGGAAAAACTATGGCTACACCTTC.

This CDR3 reads CAWNGQNTGELFF. The CDR3 region has the DNA TGTGCCTGGAACGGACAAAACACCGGGGAGCTGTTTTTT. This chain links TRBV30 with TRBJ2-2; weak D call: TRBD1 (5 bases). Trimming pared 4 bases from V and 2 bases from J, leaving 8 bases between. Germline loops: CDR1 GTSNPN, CDR2 SVGIG (reference sequence). CDR3 length: 13 residues.

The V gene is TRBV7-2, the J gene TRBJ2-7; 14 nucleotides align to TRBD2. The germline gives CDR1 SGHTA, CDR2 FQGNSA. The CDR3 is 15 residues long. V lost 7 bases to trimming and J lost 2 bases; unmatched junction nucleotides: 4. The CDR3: CASTRLAGGTYEQYF. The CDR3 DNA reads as TGTGCCAGCACCAGACTAGCGGGAGGGACCTACGAGCAGTACTTC. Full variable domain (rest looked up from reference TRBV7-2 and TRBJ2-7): GAGVSQSPSNKVTEKGKDVELRCDPISGHTALYWYRQSLGQGLEFLIYFQGNSAPDKSGLPSDRFSAERTGGSVSTLTIQRTQQEDSAVYLCASTRLAGGTYEQYFGPGTRLTVT.

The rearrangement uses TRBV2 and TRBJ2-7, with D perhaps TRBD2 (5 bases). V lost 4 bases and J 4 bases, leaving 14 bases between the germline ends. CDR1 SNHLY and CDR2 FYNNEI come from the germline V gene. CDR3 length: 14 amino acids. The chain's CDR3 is CASSGTPGGYEQYF. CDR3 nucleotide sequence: TGTGCCAGCAGTGGGACGCCCGGAGGTTACGAGCAGTACTTC.